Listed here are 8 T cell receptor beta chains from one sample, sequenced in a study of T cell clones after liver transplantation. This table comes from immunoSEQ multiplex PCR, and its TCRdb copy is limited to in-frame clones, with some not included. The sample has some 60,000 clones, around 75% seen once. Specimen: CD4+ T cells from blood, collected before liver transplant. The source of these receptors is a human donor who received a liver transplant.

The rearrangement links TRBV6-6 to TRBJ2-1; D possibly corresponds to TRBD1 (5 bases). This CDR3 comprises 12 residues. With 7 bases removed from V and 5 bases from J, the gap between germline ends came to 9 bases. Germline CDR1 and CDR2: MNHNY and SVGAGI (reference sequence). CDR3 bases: TGTGCCAGCACAGACAGTAACAATGAGCAGTTCTTC. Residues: CASTDSNNEQFF.

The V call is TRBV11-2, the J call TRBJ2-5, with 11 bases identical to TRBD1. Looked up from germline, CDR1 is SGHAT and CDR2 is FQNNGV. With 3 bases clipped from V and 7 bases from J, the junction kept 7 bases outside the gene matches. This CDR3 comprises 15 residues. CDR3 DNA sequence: TGTGCCAGCAGCTTGATACCGGGACAGGGGGGGACCCAGTACTTC. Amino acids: CASSLIPGQGGTQYF. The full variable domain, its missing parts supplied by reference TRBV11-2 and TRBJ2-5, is EAGVAQSPRYKIIEKRQSVAFWCNPISGHATLYWYQQILGQGPKLLIQFQNNGVVDDSQLPKDRFSAERLKGVDSTLKIQPAKLEDSAVYLCASSLIPGQGGTQYFGPGTRLLVL.

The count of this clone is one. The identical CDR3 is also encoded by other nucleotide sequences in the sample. CDR3 in DNA: TGTGCCAGCAGCTTAGGGGACAGCTACTATGGCTACACCTTC. Translated: CASSLGDSYYGYTF. The chain links TRBV7-9 to TRBJ1-2; 7 nucleotides agree with TRBD1. V was clipped by 1 base and J by 3 bases; unmatched bases: 2. This CDR3 is built from 14 residues. Germline loops: CDR1 SEHNR, CDR2 FQNEAQ (reference sequence).

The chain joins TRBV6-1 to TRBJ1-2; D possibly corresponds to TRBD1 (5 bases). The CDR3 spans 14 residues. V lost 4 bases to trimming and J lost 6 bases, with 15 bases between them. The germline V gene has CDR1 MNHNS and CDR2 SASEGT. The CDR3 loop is CASSGGPGRNGYTF. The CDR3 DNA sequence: TGTGCCAGCAGTGGGGGCCCAGGCAGGAATGGCTACACCTTC.

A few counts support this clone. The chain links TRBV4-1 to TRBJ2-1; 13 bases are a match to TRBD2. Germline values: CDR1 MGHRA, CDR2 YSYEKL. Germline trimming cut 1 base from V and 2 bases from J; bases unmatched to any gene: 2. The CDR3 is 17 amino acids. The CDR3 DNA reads TGCGCCAGCAGCCAAGGAGGACTAGCGGGGGCCTACAATGAGCAGTTCTTC. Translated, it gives CASSQGGLAGAYNEQFF.

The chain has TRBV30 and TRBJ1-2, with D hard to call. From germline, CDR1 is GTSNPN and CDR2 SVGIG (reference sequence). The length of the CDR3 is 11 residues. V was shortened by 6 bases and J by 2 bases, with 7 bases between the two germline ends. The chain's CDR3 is CACTENYGYTF. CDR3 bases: TGTGCCTGCACAGAGAACTATGGCTACACCTTC.

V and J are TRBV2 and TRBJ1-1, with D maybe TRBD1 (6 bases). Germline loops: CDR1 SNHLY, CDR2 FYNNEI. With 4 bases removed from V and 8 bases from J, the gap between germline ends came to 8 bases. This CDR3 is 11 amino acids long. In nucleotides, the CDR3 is TGTGCCAGCAGTGTTGACAGGGAAGCTTTCTTT. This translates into CASSVDREAFF. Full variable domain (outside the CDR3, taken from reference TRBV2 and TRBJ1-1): EPEVTQTPSHQVTQMGQEVILRCVPISNHLYFYWYRQILGQKVEFLVSFYNNEISEKSEIFDDQFSVERPDGSNFTLKIRSTKLEDSAMYFCASSVDREAFFGQGTRLTVV.

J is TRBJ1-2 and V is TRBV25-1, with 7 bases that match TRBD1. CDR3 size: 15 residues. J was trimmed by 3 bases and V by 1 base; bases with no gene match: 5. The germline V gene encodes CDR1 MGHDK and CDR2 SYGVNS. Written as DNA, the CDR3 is TGTGCCAGCAGTGAATCCTTCAGGGGGGACTATGGCTACACCTTC. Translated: CASSESFRGDYGYTF.